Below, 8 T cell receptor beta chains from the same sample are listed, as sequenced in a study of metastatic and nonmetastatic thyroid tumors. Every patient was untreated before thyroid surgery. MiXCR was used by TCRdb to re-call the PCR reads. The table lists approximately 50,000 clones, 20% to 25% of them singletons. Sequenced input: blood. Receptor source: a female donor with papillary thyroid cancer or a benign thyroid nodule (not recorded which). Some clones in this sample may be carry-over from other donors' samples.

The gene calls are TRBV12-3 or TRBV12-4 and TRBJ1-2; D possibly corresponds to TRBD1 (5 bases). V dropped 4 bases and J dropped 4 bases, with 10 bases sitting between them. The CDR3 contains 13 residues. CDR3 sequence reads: CASSSIRVYGYTF. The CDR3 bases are TGTGCCAGCAGTTCCATCAGGGTCTATGGCTACACCTTC.

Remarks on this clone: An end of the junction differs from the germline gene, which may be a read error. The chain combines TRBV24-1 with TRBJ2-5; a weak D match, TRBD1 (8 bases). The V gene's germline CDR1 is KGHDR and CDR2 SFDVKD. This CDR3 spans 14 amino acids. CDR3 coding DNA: TGTGGCACCAGCTTGACAGGGGAGGGAGAGACACAGTACTTC. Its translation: CGTSLTGEGETQYF.

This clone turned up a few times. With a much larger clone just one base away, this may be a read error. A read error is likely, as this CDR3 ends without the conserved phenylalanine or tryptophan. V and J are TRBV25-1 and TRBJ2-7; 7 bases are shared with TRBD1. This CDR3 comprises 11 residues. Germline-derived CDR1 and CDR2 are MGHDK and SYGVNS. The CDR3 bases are TGTAGGGACAGAAGCTCCTACGAGCAGTACCTC. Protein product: CRDRSSYEQYL.

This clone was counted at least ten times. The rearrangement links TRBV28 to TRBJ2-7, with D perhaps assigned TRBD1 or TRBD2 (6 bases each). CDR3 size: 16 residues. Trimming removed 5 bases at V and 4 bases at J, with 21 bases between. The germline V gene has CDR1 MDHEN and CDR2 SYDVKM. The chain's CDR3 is CASSGGQASEMYEQYF. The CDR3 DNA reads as TGTGCCAGCAGTGGGGGGCAGGCTAGCGAGATGTACGAGCAGTACTTC. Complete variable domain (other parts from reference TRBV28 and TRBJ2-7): DVKVTQSSRYLVKRTGEKVFLECVQDMDHENMFWYRQDPGLGLRLIYFSYDVKMKEKGDIPEGYSVSREKKERFSLILESASTNQTSMYLCASSGGQASEMYEQYFGPGTRLTVT.

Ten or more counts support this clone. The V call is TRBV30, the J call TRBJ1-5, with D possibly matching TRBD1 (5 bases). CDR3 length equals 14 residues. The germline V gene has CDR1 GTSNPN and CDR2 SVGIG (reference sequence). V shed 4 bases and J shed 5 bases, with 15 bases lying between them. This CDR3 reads CAWTVQGTYQPQHF. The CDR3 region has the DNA TGTGCCTGGACTGTTCAGGGAACCTATCAGCCCCAGCATTTT.

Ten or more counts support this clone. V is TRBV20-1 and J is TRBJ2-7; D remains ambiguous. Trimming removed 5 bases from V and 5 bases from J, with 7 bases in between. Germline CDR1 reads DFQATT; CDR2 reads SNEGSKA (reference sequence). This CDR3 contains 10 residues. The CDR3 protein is CSAHRDEQYF. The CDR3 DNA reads TGCAGTGCTCACCGGGACGAGCAGTACTTC.

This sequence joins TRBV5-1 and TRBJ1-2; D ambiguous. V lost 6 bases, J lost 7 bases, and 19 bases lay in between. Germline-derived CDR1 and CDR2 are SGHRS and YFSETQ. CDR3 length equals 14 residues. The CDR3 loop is CASIPSGLDCGYTF. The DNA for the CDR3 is TGCGCCAGCATCCCGTCGGGCCTCGACTGTGGCTACACCTTC. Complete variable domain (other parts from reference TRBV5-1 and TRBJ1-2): KAGVTQTPRYLIKTRGQQVTLSCSPISGHRSVSWYQQTPGQGLQFLFEYFSETQRNKGNFPGRFSGRQFSNSRSEMNVSTLELGDSALYLCASIPSGLDCGYTFGSGTRLTVV.

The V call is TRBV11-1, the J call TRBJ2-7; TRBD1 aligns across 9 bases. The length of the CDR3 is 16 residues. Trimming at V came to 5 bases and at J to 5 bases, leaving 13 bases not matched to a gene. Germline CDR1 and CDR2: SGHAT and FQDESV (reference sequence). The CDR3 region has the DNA TGTGCCAGCAGCAACCCTGGACAGGGGTTCTGCCACGAGCAGTACTTC. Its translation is CASSNPGQGFCHEQYF. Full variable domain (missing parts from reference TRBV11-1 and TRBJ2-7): EAEVAQSPRYKITEKSQAVAFWCDPISGHATLYWYRQILGQGPELLVQFQDESVVDDSQLPKDRFSAERLKGVDSTLKIQPAELGDSAMYLCASSNPGQGFCHEQYFGPGTRLTVT.